This TCR beta chain comes out of a study of shared clonotypes between healthy human individuals. Assay used: immunoSEQ multiplex PCR; TCRdb lists only in-frame clones, some missing. The profile shows around 2.5 million clones, over 85% of them singletons. The CDR3 spans 15 residues. V lost 5 bases to trimming and J lost 4 bases; unmatched junction nucleotides: 6. Germline values: CDR1 SEHNR, CDR2 FQNEAQ (reference sequence). The sample taken for sequencing was naive CD4+ T cells from PBMCs. Documented subset: CD45RA+ positively selected. The genes are TRBV7-9 and TRBJ2-3; TRBD2 aligns across 10 bases. The receptor was isolated from a man younger than 35 in good health. Some clones in this sample may be carry-over from other donors' samples. CDR3: CASSRSGRGADTQYF. As DNA, the CDR3 is TGTGCCAGCAGCCGCAGCGGGAGGGGAGCAGATACGCAGTATTTT.